This T cell receptor beta chain was sequenced during a study of T cell changes during pregnancy in multiple sclerosis. Method: immunoSEQ multiplex PCR; TCRdb's copy keeps in-frame clones and lacks some. The sample lists fewer than 45,000 clones, under 95% occurring once. Germline lookup yields CDR1 MNHEY and CDR2 SMNVEV (reference sequence). The V segment lost 5 bases and the J segment 1 base; nucleotides outside the gene matches: 11. CDR3 length: 19 residues. In this sample, this clone turned up once. The sequence came from a female donor in good health, enrolled as a control in a pregnancy study. This sequence joins TRBV27 and TRBJ2-3; 14 nucleotides agree with TRBD2. The input for sequencing was peripheral blood, taken in the third trimester of pregnancy. The CDR3 DNA reads TGTGCCAGCAGTCCGAGCCCCCTGACTAGCGGGGGGGGCACAGATACGCAGTATTTT. Its translation is CASSPSPLTSGGGTDTQYF.